The source of this T cell receptor beta chain is a study of tumor-infiltrating lymphocytes in primary liver carcinoma (dated by TCRdb to 2016 to 2017). A note on the overall study: The five patients, three men and two women aged 30 to 69 years, had hepatocellular carcinoma (four) or combined HCC and intrahepatic cholangiocarcinoma (one). To link TCRbeta repertoire diversity to the local molecular phenotype, the 20 to 25 tumor region samples were profiled with Agilent mRNA microarrays. TCRbeta repertoire sequencing, expression microarrays and whole-exome sequencing were combined in the study across five regions of each liver tumor, with adjacent normal tissue and blood also included. The five patients had tumors staged T1-T3 N0M0, with maximum diameters ranging from about 4.2 to 11 cm. Samples yielded roughly 3.65 to 7.5 million productive TCRbeta reads; read depth did not differ significantly between tissue types. A total of 35 specimens from 5 patients underwent TCRbeta repertoire sequencing, comprising some 25 tumor regions, 5 adjacent noncancerous liver tissues and 5 peripheral blood samples. Repertoires from technical replicates were highly reproducible, with mean shared-clone rates approximately 0.92 and correlation coefficients above 0.95. Findings and caveats that apply to the study as a whole: Bulk unsorted samples precluded comparing CD4+ and CD8+ T cell repertoires. The study included only five patients, and the authors note findings should be validated in a larger study. Pairs of tumor regions showed greater repertoire overlap (mean roughly 35%) than tumor-adjacent pairs (roughly 17%) or tumor-blood pairs (approximately 15%), which is consistent with antigen-driven expansion. Because only the TCR beta chain was sequenced and unpaired alpha chains were not captured, true repertoire diversity is likely underestimated. The top 250 clones accounted for a significantly greater share of the repertoire in tumors than in blood (p = 0.039). Just about 8-25% of top clones turned up in all five regions of a tumor, which suggests spatial heterogeneity among tumor-infiltrating T cells.

A constant-region primer and ProtoScript II reverse transcriptase were used to reverse-transcribe TCRbeta-specific cDNA from around 480 ng total RNA. TCRbeta libraries were built with three nested multiplex PCR rounds, a slightly modified ARM-PCR procedure. The first two PCR rounds used multiplex TRBV1-TRBV30 forward primers with a Cbeta reverse primer, each for roughly 10 cycles. Sample barcodes and Illumina adapters were added in a final 25-cycle PCR with Deep VentR polymerase. Before sequencing, amplicons of 200-500 bp were gel-purified using a QIAquick gel extraction kit. TCRbeta amplicons were sequenced on an Illumina HiSeq 2500 with 250-bp paired-end reads. The paper's data handling went like this. Quality trimming of reads was performed with Trimmomatic v0.33, and paired reads were merged with FLASH v1.2.11 so that full CDR3 sequences could be recovered. V, D and J germline segments were assigned to the rearranged TCRbeta sequences by MiGEC v1.2.1b. Clonotype statistics, along with Shannon-Wiener diversity indices, were calculated using VDJtools v1.0.0. Except for diversity analysis, only the 250 most abundant clonotypes of each sample were used in subsequent analyses to reduce sampling bias. TCRdb's own reprocessing of the public reads used fastp at Q25 and MiXCR and kept productive beta chains. Each CDR3 protein appears once, grouped with its most common genes and DNA. In this record, the V and J calls reflect TCRdb's handling and not the investigators' own analysis. The sample includes approximately 110,000 distinct CDR3 sequences, with 64% observed a single time. Roughly 7.9% of the sample goes to the ten largest clones.

The CDR3 holds 11 amino acids from the cysteine to the phenylalanine. Here the CDR3 DNA is all that survives: 33 bases in frame from base 1. CDR1 and CDR2 were assigned from the germline V gene as MDHEN and SYDVKM. V and J are truncated by 9 bases and 4 bases respectively, leaving an intervening sequence of 9 bases. This clonotype has more than one count but fewer than ten. What antigen it recognizes has not been identified. Base qualities are not at hand, and no much larger clone is one base apart. Without any cell sorting, total RNA and DNA were extracted together from about 19-30 mg of bulk tissue using the AllPrep DNA/RNA mini kit. Between late 2015 and March 2016, about five patients in China with histopathologically diagnosed primary liver carcinoma had their tumors surgically resected. At the time of sampling, the patients had chronic HBV infection and had not received any treatment. Each tumor was sampled at five spatially separated regions: the tumor centre plus the superior, inferior, left-lateral and right-lateral poles. Histological examination found more than 75% viable tumor cells in every tumor sample. Each fresh piece of tumor and adjacent tissue was cut in two, with one half stored in RNAlater at -80 degrees C and the other half sent for histology.

The sequence came from a woman aged 55-69 years with primary liver carcinoma and hepatitis B virus infection. The sample consisted of liver tumor tissue from sampling region 3. The sample's cell subset or site label, decoded: tumor region T3, left-lateral pole. The rearrangement combines TRBV28 with TRBJ2-5; the D gene assignment is ambiguous. The encoded CDR3 is CASHLGETQYF. The nucleotides are TGTGCCAGTCACCTTGGAGAGACCCAGTACTTC.